This T cell receptor beta chain was observed in a study of cytomegalovirus exposure and HLA in healthy donors. After removal of 2 bases from V and 9 bases from J, the junction contained 9 bases not matched to a gene. Germline V lookup: CDR1 SGHTA, CDR2 FQGTGA. The CDR3 totals 15 residues. The primer mix had 60 Vbeta and 13 Jbeta primers. Sequencing used immunoSEQ multiplex PCR; TCRdb keeps in-frame clones, though not all of them. The table has 70,000 to 95,000 clones, roughly 80% seen once. Sequenced input: PBMCs. The chain has TRBV7-3 and TRBJ2-1; 8 positions match TRBD2. The source of this sequence is a man aged 25-45 years in good health and CMV-seropositive. The CDR3 DNA sequence: TGTGCCAGCAGCTTATCGGGGGGGCCTTTCGGTGAGCAGTTCTTC. Encoded protein: CASSLSGGPFGEQFF.